Shown below are 18 T cell receptor beta chains from a single sample sequenced in a study of blood T cell repertoires in COVID-19. Assay used: immunoSEQ multiplex PCR; TCRdb lists only in-frame clones, some missing. This table holds some 270,000 clones, roughly 86% found once. Sequenced sample: peripheral blood. The receptors were sampled from a middle-aged man with active or convalescent COVID-19.

The V and J genes are TRBV24-1 and TRBJ1-1; 9 bases fit TRBD1. Germline V gene data show CDR1 as KGHDR and CDR2 as SFDVKD. CDR3 length: 17 amino acids. V lost 5 bases, J lost 1 base, and 10 bases stayed unmatched. The CDR3 sequence is CATSGPNEDRGNTEAFF. In DNA form, the CDR3 reads TGTGCCACCAGTGGACCAAACGAGGACAGGGGGAACACTGAAGCTTTCTTT.

The chain recombines TRBV5-4 with TRBJ2-1, with TRBD2 matching 8 bases. With 4 bases clipped from V and 4 bases from J, the junction kept 7 bases outside the gene matches. In germline, CDR1 is SGHNT, CDR2 YYREEE (reference sequence). This CDR3 is 15 amino acids long. CDR3 region: CASSPPGGDYNEQFF. The CDR3 DNA follows: TGTGCCAGCAGCCCCCCGGGGGGGGATTACAATGAGCAGTTCTTC.

This chain uses TRBV24-1 with TRBJ1-5, with no clear D. The CDR3 has 17 amino acids. Germline lookup yields CDR1 KGHDR and CDR2 SFDVKD. V was clipped by 4 bases and J by 5 bases, with 20 bases between them. CDR3 in DNA: TGTGCCACCAGTGACCCGACGCCTGCAGGTACCGATCAGCCCCAGCATTTT. This codes for CATSDPTPAGTDQPQHF.

CDR3: CASSESRAGGDGYTF. In DNA, the CDR3 is TGTGCCAGCAGTGAGTCCAGGGCAGGGGGCGATGGCTACACCTTC. The chain combines TRBV2 with TRBJ1-2, with TRBD1 matching over 8 bases. The CDR3 extends over 15 amino acids. The germline gives CDR1 SNHLY, CDR2 FYNNEI. Trimming at V came to 3 bases and at J to 6 bases, leaving 9 bases not matched to a gene.

A remark on this clone: An end of the junction differs from the germline gene, which may be a read error. The chain has TRBV2 and TRBJ2-2, with 7 bases lining up with TRBD1. The CDR3 covers 15 residues. The germline gives CDR1 SNHLY, CDR2 FYNNEI. CDR3 in DNA: TGTGCAAGCACTCCGGGACAGTCGAACACCGGGGAGCTGTTTTTT. Translating gives CASTPGQSNTGELFF.

This rearrangement joins TRBV3-1 (or the pseudogene TRBV3-2) to TRBJ2-7, with 10 bases that match TRBD2. Trimming at V came to 6 bases and at J to 4 bases, leaving 9 bases not matched to a gene. The CDR3 contains 15 residues. CDR1 and CDR2 (germline): LGHDT, YNNKEL (reference sequence). CDR3 loop: CASRAASGGLYEQYF. CDR3 coding DNA: TGTGCCAGCAGGGCTGCTAGCGGGGGATTGTACGAGCAGTACTTC.

The genes are TRBV10-3 and TRBJ1-1, with no clear D. V dropped 8 bases and J dropped 1 base, with 11 bases sitting between them. This CDR3 has 13 amino acids. CDR1 and CDR2 (germline): ENHRY, SYGVKD. The CDR3 sequence: CAISSLANTEAFF. The CDR3 DNA is TGTGCCATCTCCTCCTTGGCGAACACTGAAGCTTTCTTT.

The rearrangement joins TRBV6-1 to TRBJ2-1; D is unclear. There are 15 residues in the CDR3. The V gene's germline CDR1 is MNHNS and CDR2 SASEGT. Trimming took 2 bases from V and 0 from J, leaving 8 bases between them. CDR3 amino acids: CASSEQVYSYNEQFF. The CDR3 DNA is TGTGCCAGCAGTGAACAGGTGTACTCCTACAATGAGCAGTTCTTC.

CDR3 protein: CASSIVFRTSANTGELFF. The CDR3 nucleotides are TGTGCCAGTAGTATAGTGTTCCGAACTAGCGCGAACACCGGGGAGCTGTTTTTT. J is TRBJ2-2 and V is TRBV19; 7 bases fit TRBD2. From germline, CDR1 is LNHDA and CDR2 SQIVND (reference sequence). V was pared by 1 base and J by 0 bases, with 8 bases of the junction left unmatched. This CDR3 has 18 residues.

The V gene is TRBV18, the J gene TRBJ1-3, with no clear D. The V and J ends lost 2 bases and 8 bases respectively, with 13 bases between them. There are 14 residues in the CDR3. Germline V gives CDR1 KGHSH, CDR2 LQKENI. CDR3 nucleotide sequence: TGTGCCAGCTCACCAGAATTCAGACGGGACACCATATATTTT. Translating gives CASSPEFRRDTIYF.

The rearrangement joins TRBV19 to TRBJ2-2; D possibly corresponds to TRBD2 (6 bases). This CDR3 is built from 14 residues. Germline V lookup: CDR1 LNHDA, CDR2 SQIVND (reference sequence). Trimming removed 8 bases at V and 3 bases at J, with 13 bases between. The CDR3, as DNA: TGTGCCAGTCGGCTAACGGGAGACACCGGGGAGCTGTTTTTT. This sequence encodes CASRLTGDTGELFF.

This chain connects TRBV6-6 to TRBJ2-5; 8 nucleotides align to TRBD1. Germline values: CDR1 MNHNY, CDR2 SVGAGI (reference sequence). The CDR3 extends over 15 amino acids. Trimming took 4 bases from V and 5 from J; bases not matched to a gene: 9. CDR3 nucleotides: TGTGCCAGCAGTTTCCGACAGGGGATTATGGAGACCCAGTACTTC. This encodes CASSFRQGIMETQYF.

The chain carries TRBV28 and TRBJ2-7, with D possibly TRBD2 on 5 matching bases. This CDR3 has 14 amino acids. Trimming shortened V by 2 bases and J by 4 bases, and 12 bases separated the two germline ends. Germline V gene lookup returns CDR1 MDHEN and CDR2 SYDVKM. The CDR3 reads CASSLLPRGYEQYF. The CDR3 DNA reads TGTGCCAGCAGTTTACTCCCCCGGGGATACGAGCAGTACTTC.

The chain combines TRBV7-9 with TRBJ2-4; a possible D gene is TRBD1 (5 bases). The CDR3 is 13 residues long. In germline, CDR1 is SEHNR, CDR2 FQNEAQ (reference sequence). Deletions cut 0 bases from V and 10 bases from J, with 10 bases between. In DNA form, the CDR3 reads TGTGCCAGCAGCTTAGCCACGCAGGGAATTCAGTACTTC. Translated, it gives CASSLATQGIQYF. The full variable domain, rest sourced from reference TRBV7-9 and TRBJ2-4, is DTGVSQNPRHKITKRGQNVTFRCDPISEHNRLYWYRQTLGQGPEFLTYFQNEAQLEKSRLLSDRFSAERPKGSFSTLEIQRTEQGDSAMYLCASSLATQGIQYFGAGTRLSVL.

The DNA of the CDR3 is TGTGCCTGGAGCGCAGGGCTGACGAATCAGCCCCAGCATTTT. Residues: CAWSAGLTNQPQHF. The chain employs TRBV30 and TRBJ1-5, with D perhaps TRBD1 (5 bases). The germline V gene encodes CDR1 GTSNPN and CDR2 SVGIG (reference sequence). This CDR3 has 14 residues. V lost 3 bases, J lost 4 bases, and 13 bases lay in between.

The chain has TRBV5-4 and TRBJ1-6; TRBD1 agrees at 7 bases. The CDR3 covers 16 residues. Trimming removed 4 bases from V and 3 bases from J; junction bases left unmatched: 7. Germline V CDR1 and CDR2: SGHNT, YYREEE (reference sequence). CDR3 coding DNA: TGTGCCAGCAGCGAGGGACAGTCGAACTATAATTCACCCCTCCACTTT. This translates into CASSEGQSNYNSPLHF.

The chain carries TRBV13 and TRBJ2-7; TRBD2 agrees at 14 bases. This CDR3 comprises 15 residues. V lost 4 bases, J lost 3 bases, and 2 bases stayed unmatched. The V gene's germline CDR1 is PRHDT and CDR2 FYEKMQ (reference sequence). This CDR3 is CASSSGLAGGYEQYF. The CDR3, as DNA: TGTGCCAGCAGCTCCGGACTAGCGGGAGGCTACGAGCAGTACTTC.

This clone was counted a single time. J is TRBJ1-5 and V is TRBV18; 9 bases match TRBD1. V dropped 6 bases and J dropped 2; count of bases not matched to a gene: 5. Germline V lookup: CDR1 KGHSH, CDR2 LQKENI. The CDR3 is 15 amino acids. The CDR3, as DNA: TGTGCCAGCTCTCCGACAGGGGGAGGCAATCAGCCCCAGCATTTT. It encodes CASSPTGGGNQPQHF.